The entry below gives a single T cell receptor (beta chain) sequence along with its context. The antigen remains unidentified. This specimen comes from a study of T cell repertoires in cytomegalovirus infection. Overall study: Both recently identified HLA-C-restricted and well-studied HLA-B-restricted CMV epitopes were used in the study.

TCRdb ran MiXCR on the reads and lists one entry per CDR3 protein. Among about 770,000 distinct CDR3 sequences listed, just under 30% were seen once. CDR3 size: 13 residues. V lost 5 bases and J lost 9, with 11 bases in between. The germline V gene has CDR1 MNHEY and CDR2 SMNVEV (reference sequence). The study's findings and limits: The ex vivo response was dominated by HLA-C-restricted CMV-specific TCR beta clonotypes. Totalled public TCR beta family frequency picked out people who carried CMV plus the relevant HLA.

The sample was cultured CD8+ T cells from PBMCs, taken from culture after CMV antigen stimulation. J is TRBJ1-6 and V is TRBV27, with no clear D. This TCR was sampled from a human donor in good health (CMV status not recorded). Some clones in this sample may be carry-over from other donors' samples. CDR3 nucleotides: TGTGCCAGCAGTCCCTGGGAAGGTTCACCCCTCCACTTT. Translating it yields CASSPWEGSPLHF.